The rows below give T cell receptor beta chains drawn from one sample of a study of CXCR3-negative and CXCR3-positive naive CD8 T cells. TCRdb reanalyzed the 5' RACE reads, giving one entry per CDR3 protein sequence and no DNA. The sample data list roughly 80,000 distinct CDR3 sequences. The sequencing input was naive CXCR3+ CD8+ T cells from blood. These receptors were taken from a human donor in good health. Some clones in this sample may be carry-over from other donors' samples. The CDR3 runs from the conserved cysteine through the conserved F or W. The order of the fields is V gene, J gene, CDR3 protein.

v_call: TRBV4-3
j_call: TRBJ2-7
cdr3_aa: CASSQVAESSYEQYF

v_call: TRBV7-2
j_call: TRBJ2-2
cdr3_aa: CASSLRAISGSNTGELFF

v_call: TRBV6-5
j_call: TRBJ1-1
cdr3_aa: CASSYSGMRTEAFF

v_call: TRBV29-1
j_call: TRBJ2-7
cdr3_aa: CSATLLEDRSYEQYF

v_call: TRBV29-1
j_call: TRBJ2-5
cdr3_aa: CSVNRAVQETQYF

v_call: TRBV11-2
j_call: TRBJ1-2
cdr3_aa: CASSSGLGTGYTF

v_call: TRBV7-6
j_call: TRBJ2-3
cdr3_aa: CASSFGGGAVDTQYF

v_call: TRBV12-3/TRBV12-4
j_call: TRBJ2-7
cdr3_aa: CASGAGGVPYEQYF

v_call: TRBV28
j_call: TRBJ1-6
cdr3_aa: CASSFRGNSYNSPLHF

v_call: TRBV28
j_call: TRBJ2-7
cdr3_aa: CATSLVARDYEQYF

v_call: TRBV28
j_call: TRBJ2-4
cdr3_aa: CASREEGWLAKNIQYF

v_call: TRBV7-2
j_call: TRBJ1-2
cdr3_aa: CASRSGTPTNYGYTF

v_call: TRBV6-5
j_call: TRBJ1-4
cdr3_aa: CASSYGRGGEKLFF

v_call: TRBV7-2
j_call: TRBJ1-1
cdr3_aa: CASSLAGWGVRDTEAFF

v_call: TRBV13
j_call: TRBJ1-1
cdr3_aa: CASSLGRREAEAFF

v_call: TRBV20-1
j_call: TRBJ1-1
cdr3_aa: CSARVAGIEMPFF

v_call: TRBV28
j_call: TRBJ2-1
cdr3_aa: CASSLFSGNEQFF

v_call: TRBV29-1
j_call: TRBJ1-2
cdr3_aa: CSDLRDYGYTF

v_call: TRBV15
j_call: TRBJ2-7
cdr3_aa: CATRPGHTYEQYF

v_call: TRBV7-8
j_call: TRBJ2-5
cdr3_aa: CASSSRPTPRETQYF

v_call: TRBV7-2
j_call: TRBJ2-3
cdr3_aa: CASSFRTSGSTDTQYF

v_call: TRBV4-1
j_call: TRBJ1-2
cdr3_aa: CASSHGTGGAYGYTF

v_call: TRBV29-1
j_call: TRBJ2-2
cdr3_aa: CSVEVIGELFF

v_call: TRBV29-1
j_call: TRBJ1-2
cdr3_aa: CSAGGDRVLDGYTF

v_call: TRBV29-1
j_call: TRBJ1-2
cdr3_aa: CSVRTGSYGYTF

v_call: TRBV11-2
j_call: TRBJ1-1
cdr3_aa: CASSSPTGPQNTEAFF

v_call: TRBV12-3/TRBV12-4
j_call: TRBJ2-2
cdr3_aa: CASSSRDRERSGELFF

v_call: TRBV28
j_call: TRBJ1-5
cdr3_aa: CASRTGFNQPQHF

v_call: TRBV4-3
j_call: TRBJ2-1
cdr3_aa: CASSQDAVFDLNEQFF

v_call: TRBV12-3/TRBV12-4
j_call: TRBJ2-5
cdr3_aa: CASSFSDQETQYF

v_call: TRBV2
j_call: TRBJ2-3
cdr3_aa: CASSERGVDTQYF

v_call: TRBV29-1
j_call: TRBJ1-1
cdr3_aa: CSGGVDRDSRTEAFF

v_call: TRBV13
j_call: TRBJ2-6
cdr3_aa: CASSLRYSGANVLTF

v_call: TRBV10-3
j_call: TRBJ2-1
cdr3_aa: CAISESVAHNEQFF

v_call: TRBV28
j_call: TRBJ1-2
cdr3_aa: CASRGQGARYGYTF

v_call: TRBV9
j_call: TRBJ2-5
cdr3_aa: CASSSVEETQYF

v_call: TRBV28
j_call: TRBJ1-5
cdr3_aa: CAIPVGDGKPQHF

v_call: TRBV29-1
j_call: TRBJ2-2
cdr3_aa: CSGCDPGQGAGELFF

v_call: TRBV5-1
j_call: TRBJ2-5
cdr3_aa: CASSSSSGGKETQYF

v_call: TRBV19
j_call: TRBJ1-1
cdr3_aa: CASRGGRGTEAFF

v_call: TRBV5-1
j_call: TRBJ2-4
cdr3_aa: CASSQNRGGDIQYF